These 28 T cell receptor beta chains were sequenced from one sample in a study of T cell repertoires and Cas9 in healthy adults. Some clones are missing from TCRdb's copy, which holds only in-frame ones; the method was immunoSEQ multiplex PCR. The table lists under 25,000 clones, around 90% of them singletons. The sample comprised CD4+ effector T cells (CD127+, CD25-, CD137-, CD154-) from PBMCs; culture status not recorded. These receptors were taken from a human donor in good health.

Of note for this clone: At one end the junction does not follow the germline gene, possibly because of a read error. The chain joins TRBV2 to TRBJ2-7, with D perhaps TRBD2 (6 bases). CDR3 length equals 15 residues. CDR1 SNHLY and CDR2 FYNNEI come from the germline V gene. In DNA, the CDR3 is TGTGCCGGCAGTGAAGCGCTGGGGGGAACCTACGAGCAGTACTTC. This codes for CAGSEALGGTYEQYF.

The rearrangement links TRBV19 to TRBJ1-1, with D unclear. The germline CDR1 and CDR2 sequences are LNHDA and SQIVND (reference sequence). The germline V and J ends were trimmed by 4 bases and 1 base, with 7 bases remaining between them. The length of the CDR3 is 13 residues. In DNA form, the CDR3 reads TGTGCCAGTAGTAGGTCGAAGAACACTGAAGCTTTCTTT. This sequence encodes CASSRSKNTEAFF.

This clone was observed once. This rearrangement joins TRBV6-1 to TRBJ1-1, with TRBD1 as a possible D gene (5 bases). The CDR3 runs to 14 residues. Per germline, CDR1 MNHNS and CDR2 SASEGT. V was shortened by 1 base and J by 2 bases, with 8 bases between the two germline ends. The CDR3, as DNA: TGTGCCAGCAGTGAAGTTGGGGCAAACACTGAAGCTTTCTTT. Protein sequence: CASSEVGANTEAFF.

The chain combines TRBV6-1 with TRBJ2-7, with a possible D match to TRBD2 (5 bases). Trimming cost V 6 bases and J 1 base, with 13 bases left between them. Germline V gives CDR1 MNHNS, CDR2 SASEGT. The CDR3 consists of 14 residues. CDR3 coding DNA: TGTGCCAGCAGAGCGGAGGCCAATTCCTACGAGCAGTACTTC. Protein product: CASRAEANSYEQYF.

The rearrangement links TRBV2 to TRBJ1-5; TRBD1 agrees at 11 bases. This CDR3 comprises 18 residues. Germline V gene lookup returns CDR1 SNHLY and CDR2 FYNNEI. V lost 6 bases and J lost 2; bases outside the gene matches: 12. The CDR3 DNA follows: TGTGCCAGCAGCAGGACAGGGGGCTTCGGTTTCGGCAATCAGCCCCAGCATTTT. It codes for CASSRTGGFGFGNQPQHF.

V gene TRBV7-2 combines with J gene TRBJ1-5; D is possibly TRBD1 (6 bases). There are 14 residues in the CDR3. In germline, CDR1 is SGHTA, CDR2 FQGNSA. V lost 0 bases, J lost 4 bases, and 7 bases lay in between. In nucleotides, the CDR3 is TGTGCCAGCAGCTTAGCAGGGGGGAATCAGCCCCAGCATTTT. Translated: CASSLAGGNQPQHF.

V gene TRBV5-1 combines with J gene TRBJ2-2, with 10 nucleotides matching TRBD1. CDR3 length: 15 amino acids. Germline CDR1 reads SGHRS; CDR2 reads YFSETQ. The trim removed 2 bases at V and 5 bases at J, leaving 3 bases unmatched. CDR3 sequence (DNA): TGCGCCAGCAGCTTCCGGGACAGGGGAACCGGGGAGCTGTTTTTT. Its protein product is CASSFRDRGTGELFF.

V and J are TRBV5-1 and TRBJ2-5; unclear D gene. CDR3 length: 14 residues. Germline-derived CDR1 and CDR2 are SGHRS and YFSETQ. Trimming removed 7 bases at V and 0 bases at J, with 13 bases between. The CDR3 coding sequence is TGCGCCAGCGGACCCCCCCCGTACCAAGAGACCCAGTACTTC. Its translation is CASGPPPYQETQYF. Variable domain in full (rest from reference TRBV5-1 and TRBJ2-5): KAGVTQTPRYLIKTRGQQVTLSCSPISGHRSVSWYQQTPGQGLQFLFEYFSETQRNKGNFPGRFSGRQFSNSRSEMNVSTLELGDSALYLCASGPPPYQETQYFGPGTRLLVL.

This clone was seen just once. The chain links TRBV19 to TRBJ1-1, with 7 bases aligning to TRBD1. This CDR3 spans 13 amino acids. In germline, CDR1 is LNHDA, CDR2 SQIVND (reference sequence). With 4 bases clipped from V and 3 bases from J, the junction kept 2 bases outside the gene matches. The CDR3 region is CASSNTGDTEAFF. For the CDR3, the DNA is TGTGCCAGTAGTAACACAGGGGACACTGAAGCTTTCTTT. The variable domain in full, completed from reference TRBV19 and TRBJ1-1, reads DGGITQSPKYLFRKEGQNVTLSCEQNLNHDAMYWYRQDPGQGLRLIYYSQIVNDFQKGDIAEGYSVSREKKESFPLTVTSAQKNPTAFYLCASSNTGDTEAFFGQGTRLTVV.

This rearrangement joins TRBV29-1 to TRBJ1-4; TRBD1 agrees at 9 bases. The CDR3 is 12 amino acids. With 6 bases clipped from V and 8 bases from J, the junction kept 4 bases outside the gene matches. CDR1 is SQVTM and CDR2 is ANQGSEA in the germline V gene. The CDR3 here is CSVLDRGEKLFF. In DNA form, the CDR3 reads TGCAGCGTGTTAGACAGGGGGGAAAAACTGTTTTTT.

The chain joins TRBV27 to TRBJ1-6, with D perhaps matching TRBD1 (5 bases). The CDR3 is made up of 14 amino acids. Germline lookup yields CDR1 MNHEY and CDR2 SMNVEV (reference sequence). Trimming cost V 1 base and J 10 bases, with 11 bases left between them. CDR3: CASSLLRGGSPLHF. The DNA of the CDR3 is TGTGCCAGCAGTTTATTAAGGGGAGGGTCACCCCTCCACTTT.

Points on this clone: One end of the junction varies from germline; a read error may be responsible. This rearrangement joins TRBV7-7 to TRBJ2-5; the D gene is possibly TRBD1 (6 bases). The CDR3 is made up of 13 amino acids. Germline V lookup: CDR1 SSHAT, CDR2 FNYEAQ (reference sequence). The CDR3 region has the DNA TGTGCTAGCAGCATGGACAGCGAAGAGACCCAGTACTTC. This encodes CASSMDSEETQYF.

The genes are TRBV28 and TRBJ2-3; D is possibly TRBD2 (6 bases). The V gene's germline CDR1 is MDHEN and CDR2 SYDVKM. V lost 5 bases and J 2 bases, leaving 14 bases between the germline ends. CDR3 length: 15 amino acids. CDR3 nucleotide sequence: TGTGCCAGCAGTGGGAGCGGGTCAAACACAGATACGCAGTATTTT. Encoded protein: CASSGSGSNTDTQYF.

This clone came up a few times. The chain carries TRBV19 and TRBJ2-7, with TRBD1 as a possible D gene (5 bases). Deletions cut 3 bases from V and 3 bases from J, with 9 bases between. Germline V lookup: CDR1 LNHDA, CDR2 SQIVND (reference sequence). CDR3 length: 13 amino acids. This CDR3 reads CASSMGQLYEQYF. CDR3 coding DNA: TGTGCCAGTAGTATGGGGCAGCTCTACGAGCAGTACTTC.

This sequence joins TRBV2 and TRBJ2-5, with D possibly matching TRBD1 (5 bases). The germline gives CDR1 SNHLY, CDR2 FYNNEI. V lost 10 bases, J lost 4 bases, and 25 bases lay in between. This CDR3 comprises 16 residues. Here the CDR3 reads CATPRGAGKDGETQYF. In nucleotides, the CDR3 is TGTGCCACTCCTAGGGGTGCAGGGAAGGACGGAGAGACCCAGTACTTC. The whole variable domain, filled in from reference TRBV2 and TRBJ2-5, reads EPEVTQTPSHQVTQMGQEVILRCVPISNHLYFYWYRQILGQKVEFLVSFYNNEISEKSEIFDDQFSVERPDGSNFTLKIRSTKLEDSAMYFCATPRGAGKDGETQYFGPGTRLLVL.

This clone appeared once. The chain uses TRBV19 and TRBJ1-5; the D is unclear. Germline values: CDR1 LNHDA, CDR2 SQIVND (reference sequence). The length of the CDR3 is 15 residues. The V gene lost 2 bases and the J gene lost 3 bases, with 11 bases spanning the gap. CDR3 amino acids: CASSIRSTANQPQHF. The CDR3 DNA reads TGTGCCAGTAGTATACGGTCAACAGCCAATCAGCCCCAGCATTTT.

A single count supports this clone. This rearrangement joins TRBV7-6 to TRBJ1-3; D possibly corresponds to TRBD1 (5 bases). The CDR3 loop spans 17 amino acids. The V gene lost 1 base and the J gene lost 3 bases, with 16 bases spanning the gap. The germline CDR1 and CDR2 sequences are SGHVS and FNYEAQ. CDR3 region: CASSLDPLDRYGNTIYF. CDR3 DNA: TGTGCCAGCAGCTTAGACCCCCTAGACAGATATGGAAACACCATATATTTT.

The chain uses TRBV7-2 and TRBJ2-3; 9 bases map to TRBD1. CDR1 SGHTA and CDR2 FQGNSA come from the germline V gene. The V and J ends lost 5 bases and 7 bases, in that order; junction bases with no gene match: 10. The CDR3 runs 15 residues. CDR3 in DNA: TGTGCCAGCAGCGCAACAGGGGGCGCTGAAAATACGCAGTATTTT. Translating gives CASSATGGAENTQYF.

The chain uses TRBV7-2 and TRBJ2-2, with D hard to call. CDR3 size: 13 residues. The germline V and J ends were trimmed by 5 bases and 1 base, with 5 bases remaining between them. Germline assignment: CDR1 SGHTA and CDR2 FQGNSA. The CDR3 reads CASSGRNTGELFF. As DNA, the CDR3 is TGTGCCAGCAGCGGGCGGAACACCGGGGAGCTGTTTTTT.

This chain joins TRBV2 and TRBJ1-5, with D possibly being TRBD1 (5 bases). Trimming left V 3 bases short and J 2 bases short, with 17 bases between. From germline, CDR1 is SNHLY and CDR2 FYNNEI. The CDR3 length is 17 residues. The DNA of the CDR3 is TGTGCCAGCAGTGAGAAATGGGGCAGGGAAGGCAATCAGCCCCAGCATTTT. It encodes CASSEKWGREGNQPQHF.

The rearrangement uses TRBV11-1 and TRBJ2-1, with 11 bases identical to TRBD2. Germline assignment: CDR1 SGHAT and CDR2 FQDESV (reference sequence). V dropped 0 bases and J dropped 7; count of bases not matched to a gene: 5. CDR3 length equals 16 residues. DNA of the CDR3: TGTGCCAGCAGCTTAGCTCTAGCGGGGGGTCTAAATGAGCAGTTCTTC. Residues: CASSLALAGGLNEQFF.

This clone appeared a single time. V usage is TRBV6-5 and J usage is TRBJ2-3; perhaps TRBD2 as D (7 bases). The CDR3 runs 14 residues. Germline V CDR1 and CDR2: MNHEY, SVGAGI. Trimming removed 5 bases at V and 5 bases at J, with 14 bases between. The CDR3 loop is CASSRGGYIDTQYF. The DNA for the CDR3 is TGTGCCAGCAGTAGGGGGGGGTATATAGATACGCAGTATTTT.

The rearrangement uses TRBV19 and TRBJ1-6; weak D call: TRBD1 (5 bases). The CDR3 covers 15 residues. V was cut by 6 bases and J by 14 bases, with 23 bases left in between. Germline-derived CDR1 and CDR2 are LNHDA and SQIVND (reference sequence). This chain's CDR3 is CASSPKHPGAGALHF. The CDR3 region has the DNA TGTGCCAGTAGCCCTAAACACCCGGGTGCGGGGGCCCTCCACTTT.

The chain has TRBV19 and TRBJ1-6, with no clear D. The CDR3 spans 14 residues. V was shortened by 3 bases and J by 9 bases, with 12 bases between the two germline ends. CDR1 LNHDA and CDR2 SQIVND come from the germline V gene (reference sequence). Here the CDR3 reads CASSIGGSGSPLHF. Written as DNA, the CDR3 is TGTGCCAGTAGTATCGGTGGGTCGGGTTCACCCCTCCACTTT. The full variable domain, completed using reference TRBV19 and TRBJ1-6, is DGGITQSPKYLFRKEGQNVTLSCEQNLNHDAMYWYRQDPGQGLRLIYYSQIVNDFQKGDIAEGYSVSREKKESFPLTVTSAQKNPTAFYLCASSIGGSGSPLHFGNGTRLTVT.

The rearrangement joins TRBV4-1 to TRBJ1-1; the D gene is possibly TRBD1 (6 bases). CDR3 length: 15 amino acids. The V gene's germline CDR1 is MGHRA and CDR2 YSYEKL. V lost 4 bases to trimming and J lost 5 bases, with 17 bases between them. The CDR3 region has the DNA TGCGCCAGCAGCCCCCCGACAGGTTCTTGGACTGAAGCTTTCTTT. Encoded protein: CASSPPTGSWTEAFF.

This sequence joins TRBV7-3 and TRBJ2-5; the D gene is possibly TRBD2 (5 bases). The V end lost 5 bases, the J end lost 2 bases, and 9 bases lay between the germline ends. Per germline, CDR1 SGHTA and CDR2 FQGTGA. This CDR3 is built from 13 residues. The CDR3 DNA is TGTGCCAGCAGCCGGGGATCTCAAGAGACCCAGTACTTC. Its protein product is CASSRGSQETQYF.

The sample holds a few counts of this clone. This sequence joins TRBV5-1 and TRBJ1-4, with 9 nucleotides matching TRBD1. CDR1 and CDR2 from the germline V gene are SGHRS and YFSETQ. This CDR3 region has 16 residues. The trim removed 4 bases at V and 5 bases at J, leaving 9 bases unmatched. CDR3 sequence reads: CASSLLPGTGNEKLFF. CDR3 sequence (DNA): TGCGCCAGCAGCCTACTTCCCGGGACAGGGAATGAAAAACTGTTTTTT.

In DNA form, the CDR3 reads TGTGCCAGCAGGTCCGGGACAGGCCTTACGAATGAAAAACTGTTTTTT. Translation: CASRSGTGLTNEKLFF. The chain joins TRBV5-5 to TRBJ1-4; 8 nucleotides align to TRBD1. J gave up 5 bases and V 5 bases, and 11 bases lay outside the gene matches. The V gene's germline CDR1 is SGHKS and CDR2 YYEKEE (reference sequence). The CDR3 contains 16 residues.